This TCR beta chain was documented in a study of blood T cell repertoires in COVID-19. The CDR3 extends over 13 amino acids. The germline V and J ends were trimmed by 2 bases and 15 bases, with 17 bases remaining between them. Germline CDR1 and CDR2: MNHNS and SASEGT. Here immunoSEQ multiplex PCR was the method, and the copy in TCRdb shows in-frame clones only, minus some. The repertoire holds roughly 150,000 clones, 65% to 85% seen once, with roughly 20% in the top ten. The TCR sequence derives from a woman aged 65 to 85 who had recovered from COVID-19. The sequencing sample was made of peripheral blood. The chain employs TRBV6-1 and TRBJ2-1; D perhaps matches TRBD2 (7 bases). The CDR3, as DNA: TGTGCCAGCAGTGAAAAGGGGGGGCTGCGTCTGTTCTTC. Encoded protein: CASSEKGGLRLFF.